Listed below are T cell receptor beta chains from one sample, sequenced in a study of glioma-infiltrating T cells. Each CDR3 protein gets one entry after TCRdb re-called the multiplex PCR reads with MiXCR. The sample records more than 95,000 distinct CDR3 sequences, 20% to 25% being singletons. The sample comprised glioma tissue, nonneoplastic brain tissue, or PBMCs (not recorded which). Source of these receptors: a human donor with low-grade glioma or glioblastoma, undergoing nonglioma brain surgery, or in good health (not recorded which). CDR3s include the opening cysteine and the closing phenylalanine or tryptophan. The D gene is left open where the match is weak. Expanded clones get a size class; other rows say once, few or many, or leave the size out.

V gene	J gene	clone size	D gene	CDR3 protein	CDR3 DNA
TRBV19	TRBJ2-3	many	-	CASSGTVITDTQYF	TGTGCCAGTAGTGGGACGGTGATCACAGATACGCAGTATTTT
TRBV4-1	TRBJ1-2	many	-	CASSQEDSFNSYGYTF	TGCGCCAGCAGCCAAGAGGACAGCTTCAATTCCTATGGCTACACCTTC
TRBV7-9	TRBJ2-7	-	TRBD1	CASSFRTGGHEQYF	TGTGCCAGCAGCTTTCGGACAGGGGGCCACGAGCAGTACTTC
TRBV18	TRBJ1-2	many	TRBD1	CASSPTVPRQGYGYTF	TGTGCCAGCTCACCCACCGTCCCCCGACAGGGATATGGCTACACCTTC
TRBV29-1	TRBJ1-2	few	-	CSAESSGINYGYTF	TGCAGCGCCGAATCTTCAGGGATTAACTATGGCTACACCTTC
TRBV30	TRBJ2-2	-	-	CAWSVLYPGELFF	TGTGCCTGGAGTGTACTGTATCCCGGGGAGCTGTTTTTT
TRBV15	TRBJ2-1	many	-	CATSRDQSNEQFF	TGTGCCACCAGCAGAGATCAGTCAAATGAGCAGTTCTTC
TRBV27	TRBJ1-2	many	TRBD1	CASSYGQATPGYTF	TGTGCCAGCAGTTACGGACAGGCAACTCCTGGCTACACCTTC
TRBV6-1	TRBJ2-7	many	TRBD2	CASRRTSGRYEQYF	TGTGCCAGCCGACGGACTAGCGGGAGATACGAGCAGTACTTC
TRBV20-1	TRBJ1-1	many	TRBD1	CSARRQGRGSTEAFF	TGCAGTGCTAGGAGACAGGGGCGGGGAAGCACTGAAGCTTTCTTT
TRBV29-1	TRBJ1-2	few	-	CSVVGGDYGYTF	TGCAGCGTTGTCGGGGGTGACTATGGCTACACCTTC
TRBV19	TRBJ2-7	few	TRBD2	CASKFESGSSYEQYF	TGTGCCAGTAAGTTCGAAAGCGGGAGCTCCTACGAGCAGTACTTC
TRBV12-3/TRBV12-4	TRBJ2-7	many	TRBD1	CASSLGQGIYEQYF	TGTGCCAGCAGTTTGGGACAGGGGATTTACGAGCAGTACTTC
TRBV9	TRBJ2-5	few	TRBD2	CASSVTSGKQETQYF	TGTGCCAGCAGCGTTACTAGCGGTAAACAAGAGACCCAGTACTTC
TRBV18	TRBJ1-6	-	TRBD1	CASSQTGNSPLHF	TGTGCCAGCTCCCAGACAGGGAATTCACCACTCCACTTT
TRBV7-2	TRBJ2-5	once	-	CASSPTRGWETKYF	TGTGCCAGCAGCCCAACGAGGGGTTGGGAGACCAAGTACTTC
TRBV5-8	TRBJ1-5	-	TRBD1	CASSPGTGANQPQHF	TGTGCCAGCAGCCCCGGGACAGGGGCCAATCAGCCCCAGCATTTT
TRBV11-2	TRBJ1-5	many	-	CASSRGRLNQPQHF	TGTGCCAGCAGCCGCGGTCGGCTCAATCAGCCCCAGCATTTT